The 3 T cell receptor beta chains given below trace back to one sample, sequenced in a study of blood T cell repertoires in COVID-19. Data came from immunoSEQ multiplex PCR; TCRdb stores just in-frame clones and leaves some out. Found here are roughly 340,000 clones, 70% to 90% of them singletons; the top ten hold about 3%. The sample comprised peripheral blood. These receptors came from a woman in her 30s with COVID-19, enrolled during active disease.

The rearrangement links TRBV6-5 to TRBJ1-2; 8 nucleotides agree with TRBD1. This CDR3 contains 16 residues. Germline CDR1 MNHEY, CDR2 SVGAGI. Germline trimming cut 4 bases from V and 4 bases from J; bases unmatched to any gene: 11. In nucleotides, the CDR3 is TGTGCCAGCAGTTCCCTACCGACAGGGGTCAGCTATGGCTACACCTTC. It is translated as CASSSLPTGVSYGYTF.

This chain joins TRBV10-3 and TRBJ2-5, with TRBD2 identical over 9 bases. V was pared by 6 bases and J by 1 base, with 6 bases of the junction left unmatched. CDR1 and CDR2 (germline): ENHRY, SYGVKD. CDR3 length equals 15 residues. CDR3: CAIRSSGTSQETQYF. CDR3 sequence (DNA): TGTGCCATCAGATCTAGCGGGACCTCCCAAGAGACCCAGTACTTC.

This rearrangement joins TRBV24-1 to TRBJ2-7; 10 bases fit TRBD2. This CDR3 is 19 amino acids long. Trimming took 1 base from V and 1 from J; bases not matched to a gene: 12. In germline, CDR1 is KGHDR, CDR2 SFDVKD. The CDR3: CATSDFRGDTSGESYEQYV. CDR3 bases: TGTGCCACCAGTGATTTTCGGGGGGATACTAGCGGGGAGTCCTACGAGCAGTACGTC.